This T cell receptor (beta chain) was sequenced during a study of response to subunit inactivated influenza vaccine. One entry per CDR3 protein results from TCRdb running MiXCR on the RT-PCR reads. The sample shows around 570,000 distinct CDR3 sequences, 11% of them seen only once. With respect to this clonotype: A clone one base away is much larger, so this may be a read error.

The germline CDR1 and CDR2 sequences are SGDLS and YYNGEE. The CDR3 length is 16 residues. These data are also associated with another study on T cells expressing NK-cell markers. As that study records: The TCR beta cDNA came from 5'RACE template switching with UMIs.

The V gene is TRBV9, the J gene TRBJ2-1; the D gene is possibly TRBD1 (5 bases). The sample consisted of PBMCs from blood, taken on the day of vaccination. The source of this sequence is a man aged 50 to 59 who received an inactivated influenza vaccine. This CDR3 is CTSSVAALGAYNEQFF. The DNA for the CDR3 is TGTACCAGCAGCGTAGCCGCCTTAGGGGCCTACAATGAGCAGTTCTTC.